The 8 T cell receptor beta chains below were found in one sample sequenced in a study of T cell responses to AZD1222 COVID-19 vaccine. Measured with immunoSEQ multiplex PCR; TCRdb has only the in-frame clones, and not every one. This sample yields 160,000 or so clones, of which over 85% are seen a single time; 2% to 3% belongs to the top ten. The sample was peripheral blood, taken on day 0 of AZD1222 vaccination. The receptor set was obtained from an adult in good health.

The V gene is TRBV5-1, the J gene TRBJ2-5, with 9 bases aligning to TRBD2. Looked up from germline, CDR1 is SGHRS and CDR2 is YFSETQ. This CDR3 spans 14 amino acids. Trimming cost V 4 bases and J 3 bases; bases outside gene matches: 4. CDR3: CASSLLAGEETQYF. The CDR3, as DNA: TGCGCCAGCAGCCTACTAGCGGGTGAAGAGACCCAGTACTTC.

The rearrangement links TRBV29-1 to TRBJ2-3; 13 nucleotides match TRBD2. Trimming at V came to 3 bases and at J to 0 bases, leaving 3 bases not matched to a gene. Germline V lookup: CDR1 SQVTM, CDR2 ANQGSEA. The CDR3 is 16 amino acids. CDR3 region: CSVDEGLAGSTDTQYF. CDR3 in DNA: TGCAGCGTTGACGAGGGACTAGCGGGAAGCACAGATACGCAGTATTTT.

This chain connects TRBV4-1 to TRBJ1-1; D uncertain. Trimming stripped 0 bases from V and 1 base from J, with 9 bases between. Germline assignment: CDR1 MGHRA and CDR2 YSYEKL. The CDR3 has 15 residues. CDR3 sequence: CASSQEYPGNTEAFF. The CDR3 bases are TGCGCCAGCAGCCAAGAGTATCCGGGGAACACTGAAGCTTTCTTT.

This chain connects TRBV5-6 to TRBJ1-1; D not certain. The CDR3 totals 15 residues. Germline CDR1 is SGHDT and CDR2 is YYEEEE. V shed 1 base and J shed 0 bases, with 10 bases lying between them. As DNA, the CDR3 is TGTGCCAGCAGCTTGAACTTAGGGTTGAACACTGAAGCTTTCTTT. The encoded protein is CASSLNLGLNTEAFF.

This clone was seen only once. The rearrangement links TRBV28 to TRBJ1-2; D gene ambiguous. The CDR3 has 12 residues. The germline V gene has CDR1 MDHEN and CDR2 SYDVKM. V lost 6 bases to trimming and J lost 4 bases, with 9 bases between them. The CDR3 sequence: CASRGASYGYTF. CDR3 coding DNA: TGTGCCAGCAGAGGTGCGAGCTATGGCTACACCTTC.

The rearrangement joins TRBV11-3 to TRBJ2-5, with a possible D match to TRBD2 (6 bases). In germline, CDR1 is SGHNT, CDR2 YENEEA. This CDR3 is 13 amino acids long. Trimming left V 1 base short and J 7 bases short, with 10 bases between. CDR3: CASSLAEAGTQYF. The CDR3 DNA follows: TGTGCCAGCAGCTTAGCAGAAGCGGGGACCCAGTACTTC.

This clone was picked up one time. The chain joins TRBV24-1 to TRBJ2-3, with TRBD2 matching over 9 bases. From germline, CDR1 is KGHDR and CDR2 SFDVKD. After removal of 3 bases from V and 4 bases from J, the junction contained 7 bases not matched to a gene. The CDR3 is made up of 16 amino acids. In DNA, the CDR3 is TGTGCCACCAGTGATCCGCGGGAGGGCCCGCCAGATACGCAGTATTTT. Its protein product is CATSDPREGPPDTQYF.

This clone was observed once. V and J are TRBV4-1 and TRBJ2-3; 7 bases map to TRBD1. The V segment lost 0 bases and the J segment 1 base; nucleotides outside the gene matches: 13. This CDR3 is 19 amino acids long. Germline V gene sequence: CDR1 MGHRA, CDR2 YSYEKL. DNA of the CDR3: TGCGCCAGCAGCCAAGATTTTGGGGACATCACAGGGGGCACAGATACGCAGTATTTT. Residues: CASSQDFGDITGGTDTQYF.